This is a list of T cell receptor beta chains from one sample in a study of cytomegalovirus exposure and HLA in healthy donors. Libraries were prepared by immunoSEQ multiplex PCR; TCRdb keeps only in-frame clonotypes and omits some of them. The sample has over 110,000 clones. The specimen was PBMCs. Receptor source: a male donor in good health and CMV-seronegative. Each CDR3 is given with its conserved first and last residue. The D gene is left open where the match is weak.

CDR3aa	CDR3nt	j_gene	len	d_gene	v_gene
CASSSEGAYTEAFF	TGTGCCAGTAGTTCTGAGGGGGCTTACACTGAAGCTTTCTTT	TRBJ1-1	14	TRBD1	TRBV19
CSVIQGIGNEKLFF	TGCAGCGTAATACAGGGGATCGGTAATGAAAAACTGTTTTTT	TRBJ1-4	14	TRBD1	TRBV29-1
CASSPNEVATGELFF	TGTGCCAGCTCACCAAATGAAGTAGCCACCGGGGAGCTGTTTTTT	TRBJ2-2	15	.	TRBV18
CASSPRLGQDTEAFF	TGTGCCAGCAGCCCTAGATTGGGGCAGGACACTGAAGCTTTCTTT	TRBJ1-1	15	.	TRBV9
CASSPLGTAQETQYF	TGTGCCAGCAGCCCCCTAGGGACAGCACAAGAGACCCAGTACTTC	TRBJ2-5	15	TRBD1	TRBV7-3
CASSYSSTEAFF	TGCGCCAGCAGCTATTCGAGCACTGAAGCTTTCTTT	TRBJ1-1	12	.	TRBV5-1
CASSRRQGTNEKLFF	TGTGCCAGCAGCCGGAGACAGGGCACTAATGAAAAACTGTTTTTT	TRBJ1-4	15	TRBD1	TRBV5-8
CASSPGSGQVLEAFF	TGTGCCAGCTCACCGGGGTCAGGACAGGTTCTTGAAGCTTTCTTT	TRBJ1-1	15	TRBD1	TRBV18
CASRARQTNYGYTF	TGTGCCAGCCGAGCCAGACAGACTAACTATGGCTACACCTTC	TRBJ1-2	14	.	TRBV6-5
CASSLADSTHEAFF	TGCGCCAGCAGCTTGGCGGACAGTACCCATGAAGCTTTCTTT	TRBJ1-1	14	.	TRBV5-1
CASSFLPGANTEAFF	TGTGCCAGCAGCTTCCTTCCAGGGGCTAACACTGAAGCTTTCTTT	TRBJ1-1	15	.	TRBV7-9
CASSGAGSGTLTYEQYF	TGTGCCAGCAGTGGGGCTGGTAGCGGCACTTTAACCTACGAGCAGTACTTC	TRBJ2-7	17	.	TRBV7-9
CASSLGVRELAF	TGTGCCAGCAGCTTAGGGGTTAGGGAGCTCGCTTTC	TRBJ2-7	12	.	TRBV7-9
CASSSKSTGALYGYTF	TGTGCCAGCAGTTCAAAGTCGACAGGAGCCCTCTATGGCTACACCTTC	TRBJ1-2	16	.	TRBV27
CASSEGFGTAYGYTF	TGTGCCAGCAGTGAAGGATTTGGGACAGCCTATGGCTACACCTTC	TRBJ1-2	15	TRBD1	TRBV6-1
CASTPWGQGTGNTIYF	TGTGCCAGTACCCCTTGGGGACAGGGCACTGGAAACACCATATATTTT	TRBJ1-3	16	TRBD1	TRBV19
CARGQTNEKLFF	TGTGCCAGAGGACAGACTAATGAAAAACTGTTTTTT	TRBJ1-4	12	.	TRBV2
CASSSFAGGFNYGYTF	TGTGCCAGCAGCTCTTTCGCGGGGGGGTTTAACTATGGCTACACCTTC	TRBJ1-2	16	.	TRBV5-6
CASSPETGARNEQYF	TGTGCCAGCTCACCAGAGACAGGGGCGCGAAACGAGCAGTACTTC	TRBJ2-7	15	TRBD1	TRBV18
CATLEGDAYEQYF	TGTGCCACTCTAGAGGGTGACGCCTACGAGCAGTACTTC	TRBJ2-7	13	.	TRBV28
CASNRLAGGTDTQYF	TGTGCCAGCAATCGACTAGCGGGGGGCACAGATACGCAGTATTTT	TRBJ2-3	15	TRBD2	TRBV2
CASSWTRAGQRVNEQFF	TGTGCCAGCAGCTGGACCCGAGCGGGGCAACGAGTGAATGAGCAGTTCTTC	TRBJ2-1	17	TRBD2	TRBV13
CASSYGTENVLTF	TGTGCCAGCAGTTACGGGACAGAGAACGTCCTGACTTTC	TRBJ2-6	13	TRBD1	TRBV6-5
CSVQGMGTEAFF	TGCAGCGTCCAGGGGATGGGCACTGAAGCTTTCTTT	TRBJ1-1	12	.	TRBV29-1
CASSPLAGGDNEQFF	TGTGCCAGCAGTCCCCTGGCGGGAGGAGATAATGAGCAGTTCTTC	TRBJ2-1	15	TRBD2	TRBV14
CASSNRPSYEQYF	TGTGCCAGTAGTAACAGGCCATCCTACGAGCAGTACTTC	TRBJ2-7	13	.	TRBV19
CSVGLRGGELFF	TGCAGCGTTGGTCTCCGAGGAGGGGAGCTGTTTTTT	TRBJ2-2	12	.	TRBV29-1
CASSLGHGGQGYEQYF	TGCGCCAGCAGCTTGGGACATGGGGGACAGGGGTACGAGCAGTACTTC	TRBJ2-7	16	TRBD1	TRBV5-1
CASSLRSDTIYF	TGTGCCAGCAGCTTACGGTCGGACACCATATATTTT	TRBJ1-3	12	.	TRBV7-8
CASSSDWPPNEQFF	TGTGCCAGCAGCTCTGATTGGCCGCCGAATGAGCAGTTCTTC	TRBJ2-1	14	.	TRBV7-6
CASSRDRNTEAFF	TGTGCCAGCAGCCGGGACAGGAACACTGAAGCTTTCTTT	TRBJ1-1	13	TRBD1	TRBV6-5
CASSYTPGGQKLFF	TGTGCCAGCAGTTACACCCCGGGGGGCCAAAAACTGTTTTTT	TRBJ1-4	14	.	TRBV6-5
CASGLGGASGYTF	TGTGCCAGCGGCCTGGGGGGGGCCTCTGGCTACACCTTC	TRBJ1-2	13	.	TRBV28
CASSSLSGGEQPQHF	TGTGCCAGCAGTTCGTTGAGTGGAGGTGAGCAGCCCCAGCATTTT	TRBJ1-5	15	.	TRBV6-5
CASSLEQGQSPLHF	TGTGCCAGCAGCTTAGAGCAGGGCCAATCACCCCTCCACTTT	TRBJ1-6	14	.	TRBV7-9
CASRLAEYNEQFF	TGCGCCAGCAGACTAGCGGAATACAATGAGCAGTTCTTC	TRBJ2-1	13	TRBD2	TRBV5-1
CASKGTGQVWETQYF	TGTGCCAGTAAGGGGACAGGACAGGTATGGGAGACCCAGTACTTC	TRBJ2-5	15	TRBD1	TRBV19
CASTSLGGGNSPLHF	TGTGCCAGCACCTCGCTCGGGGGTGGAAATTCACCCCTCCACTTT	TRBJ1-6	15	.	TRBV6-6
CASSLGTAYGYTF	TGTGCCAGCAGCTTAGGGACAGCTTATGGCTACACCTTC	TRBJ1-2	13	TRBD1	TRBV5-6
CASSVAGISGGPYEQYF	TGTGCCAGCAGCGTAGCTGGGATCAGCGGGGGGCCTTACGAGCAGTACTTC	TRBJ2-7	17	TRBD2	TRBV9
CASSQTSSTDTQYF	TGCGCCAGCAGCCAGACTAGTAGCACAGATACGCAGTATTTT	TRBJ2-3	14	.	TRBV4-3
CASSQRRTSGLDEQFF	TGTGCCAGCAGCCAACGCCGGACTAGCGGGCTGGATGAGCAGTTCTTC	TRBJ2-1	16	TRBD2	TRBV7-9
CASSPGGQGSLQYF	TGCGCCAGCAGCCCGGGGGGACAGGGATCGTTGCAGTACTTC	TRBJ2-4	14	TRBD1	TRBV5-1
CASSSSGTGGYTIYF	TGTGCCAGCAGCTCCTCCGGGACAGGTGGTTACACCATATATTTT	TRBJ1-3	15	TRBD1	TRBV13
CSVLPPGEKLFF	TGCAGCGTTCTCCCGCCGGGTGAAAAACTGTTTTTT	TRBJ1-4	12	.	TRBV29-1
CASSGLARTGELFF	TGTGCCAGCAGCGGACTAGCGCGGACCGGGGAGCTGTTTTTT	TRBJ2-2	14	TRBD2	TRBV6-1
CSVGGRLNTEAFF	TGCAGCGTTGGAGGCCGGTTGAACACTGAAGCTTTCTTT	TRBJ1-1	13	.	TRBV29-1
CASSLGRLTEAFF	TGTGCCAGCAGTTTGGGCCGATTGACTGAAGCTTTCTTT	TRBJ1-1	13	.	TRBV28
CASSFGTGANTGELFF	TGTGCCAGCAGCTTTGGGACAGGAGCGAACACCGGGGAGCTGTTTTTT	TRBJ2-2	16	TRBD1	TRBV5-6
CATRLAGISYEQYF	TGCGCCACCCGACTAGCGGGGATCTCCTACGAGCAGTACTTC	TRBJ2-7	14	TRBD2	TRBV10-2
CASSAGLGRRRGYTF	TGTGCCAGCAGCGCGGGACTAGGGCGGAGGCGCGGCTACACCTTC	TRBJ1-2	15	.	TRBV5-6
CAWSGGGTEAFF	TGTGCCTGGAGTGGAGGGGGCACTGAAGCTTTCTTT	TRBJ1-1	12	.	TRBV30
CAWWIGLAPNTGELFF	TGTGCCTGGTGGATTGGGCTAGCGCCGAACACCGGGGAGCTGTTTTTT	TRBJ2-2	16	.	TRBV30
CASSQGAPTGELFF	TGCGCCAGCAGCCAGGGGGCCCCGACCGGGGAGCTGTTTTTT	TRBJ2-2	14	.	TRBV4-3
CAWSATGSYYEQYF	TGTGCCTGGAGCGCCACAGGCAGTTACTACGAGCAGTACTTC	TRBJ2-7	14	.	TRBV30
CASSGRDRGLAFF	TGTGCCAGTAGTGGCCGGGACAGGGGGCTCGCTTTCTTT	TRBJ1-1	13	TRBD1	TRBV19
CASMRETQYF	TGTGCCAGCATGAGAGAGACCCAGTACTTC	TRBJ2-5	10	.	TRBV9